The 30 T cell receptor beta chains below all came from one sample that was sequenced in a study of T cells after yellow fever vaccination. TCRdb processed the 5' RACE reads anew with MiXCR; each CDR3 protein has one entry. The sample lists 300,000 to 400,000 distinct CDR3 sequences, around 12% occurring once. Material: CD4+ T cells sorted from PBMCs, obtained 15 days after the yellow fever booster vaccination. These receptor sequences come from a young man who received the YFV17D yellow fever vaccine.

The table lists this clonotype with a few counts. J is TRBJ2-3 and V is TRBV5-4; 11 positions match TRBD2. The CDR3 consists of 16 residues. Per germline, CDR1 SGHNT and CDR2 YYREEE (reference sequence). The V gene end was trimmed by 4 bases and the J gene end by 7 bases; junction bases not matched to a gene: 11. The CDR3 sequence: CASSESGTSGFYTQYF. DNA of the CDR3: TGTGCCAGCAGCGAATCCGGGACTAGCGGATTTTATACGCAGTATTTT.

This clonotype appeared many times. The chain couples TRBV3-1 to TRBJ1-6; D gene uncertain. The CDR3 contains 16 residues. CDR1 and CDR2 from the germline V gene are LGHDT and YNNKEL (reference sequence). Trimming took 1 base from V and 3 from J, leaving 10 bases between them. The CDR3 nucleotides read TGTGCCAGCAGCCAAGGGGCCGCCCTCTATAATTCACCCCTCCACTTT. Translation: CASSQGAALYNSPLHF.

This clonotype has more than one count but fewer than ten. This chain uses TRBV12-3 or TRBV12-4 with TRBJ2-5, with D perhaps TRBD2 (8 bases). The length of the CDR3 is 14 residues. V was cut by 3 bases and J by 7 bases, with 15 bases left in between. In DNA, the CDR3 is TGTGCCAGCAGTTTTGGACAGGCGGGGGGGACCCAGTACTTC. Protein: CASSFGQAGGTQYF.

The chain couples TRBV4-1 to TRBJ2-3, with 8 bases aligning to TRBD2. J lost 4 bases, V lost 3 bases, and 12 bases had no gene match. The CDR3 runs 17 residues. Germline CDR1 and CDR2: MGHRA and YSYEKL. As DNA, the CDR3 is TGCGCCAGCAGCCATCTAAGGCGGGGGGCGACTTCAGATACGCAGTATTTT. Its translation is CASSHLRRGATSDTQYF.

CDR3 residues: CASSYSGAGQPQHF. CDR3 DNA sequence: TGTGCCAGCAGTTACAGTGGGGCCGGTCAGCCCCAGCATTTT. The chain links TRBV6-2 or TRBV6-3 to TRBJ1-5; tentative D call: TRBD1 (5 bases). CDR3 size: 14 residues. Germline lookup yields CDR1 MNHEY and CDR2 SVGEGT. V shed 2 bases and J shed 6 bases, with 11 bases lying between them.

The chain joins TRBV5-1 to TRBJ2-3, with a weak D call TRBD1 (5 bases). Per germline, CDR1 SGHRS and CDR2 YFSETQ. V was clipped by 3 bases and J by 0 bases, with 11 bases between them. The CDR3 covers 15 residues. The CDR3 sequence: CASSSPTASTDTQYF. As DNA, the CDR3 is TGCGCCAGCAGCTCCCCGACAGCTAGCACAGATACGCAGTATTTT.

As for this clonotype: Germline is not matched at one junction end, which may reflect a read error. This chain connects TRBV11-2 to TRBJ1-2; 8 positions agree with TRBD1. The V gene's germline CDR1 is SGHAT and CDR2 FQNNGV. This CDR3 has 16 residues. CDR3 DNA sequence: TGTGACAGCAGCCCAAGACAGGGGTCTGTGGGCAACAGCTACACCTTC. It encodes CDSSPRQGSVGNSYTF.

V and J are TRBV4-3 and TRBJ2-3; 7 positions agree with TRBD1. CDR3 length equals 15 residues. Germline V gene data show CDR1 as LGHNA and CDR2 as YSLEER. V lost 4 bases to trimming and J lost 1 base; unmatched junction nucleotides: 5. The CDR3 DNA reads as TGCGCCAGCAGCCCCCGGGACAGACGCACAGATACGCAGTATTTT. This sequence encodes CASSPRDRRTDTQYF.

The chain employs TRBV20-1 and TRBJ1-1; D is unresolved. The CDR3 has 12 residues. The germline gives CDR1 DFQATT, CDR2 SNEGSKA (reference sequence). V lost 1 base to trimming and J lost 2 bases, with 5 bases between them. CDR3 residues: CSARAGNTEAFF. DNA for the CDR3: TGCAGTGCTAGAGCAGGAAACACTGAAGCTTTCTTT.

This clonotype was observed many times. This sequence joins TRBV15 and TRBJ1-1; D remains unclear. Trimming cost V 0 bases and J 1 base, with 9 bases left between them. Germline V gives CDR1 LNHNV, CDR2 YYDKDF (reference sequence). CDR3 length: 15 residues. CDR3 region: CATSREGSGNTEAFF. CDR3 in DNA: TGTGCCACCAGCAGAGAGGGGTCTGGGAACACTGAAGCTTTCTTT. Combining the CDR3 with reference TRBV15 and TRBJ1-1 gives the whole variable domain DAMVIQNPRYQVTQFGKPVTLSCSQTLNHNVMYWYQQKSSQAPKLLFHYYDKDFNNEADTPDNFQSRRPNTSFCFLDIRSPGLGDTAMYLCATSREGSGNTEAFFGQGTRLTVV.

The genes are TRBV28 and TRBJ2-3, with D perhaps being TRBD1 or TRBD2 (6 bases each). V was shortened by 4 bases and J by 3 bases, with 17 bases between the two germline ends. The germline V gene has CDR1 MDHEN and CDR2 SYDVKM. The CDR3 has 16 residues. The CDR3 DNA reads as TGTGCCAGCAGTTCCTTACCCCGGGGGCCGACAGATACGCAGTATTTT. The encoded protein is CASSSLPRGPTDTQYF.

This clonotype came up a few times. The chain recombines TRBV4-1 with TRBJ2-2; TRBD2 agrees at 7 bases. CDR3 length: 12 residues. Trimming at V came to 1 base and at J to 13 bases, leaving 3 bases not matched to a gene. Germline V gene lookup returns CDR1 MGHRA and CDR2 YSYEKL. CDR3 bases: TGCGCCAGCAGCCAAGTGGGGGGGTTGCTGTTTTTT. This encodes CASSQVGGLLFF.

This sequence joins TRBV28 and TRBJ2-2; D remains ambiguous. The CDR3 length is 16 residues. Trimming shortened V by 5 bases and J by 0 bases, and 13 bases separated the two germline ends. Germline-derived CDR1 and CDR2 are MDHEN and SYDVKM. CDR3 coding DNA: TGTGCCAGCAGTCAACCCCCCAGTACGAACACCGGGGAGCTGTTTTTT. Residues: CASSQPPSTNTGELFF.

The J gene is TRBJ2-3, the V gene TRBV2; D is unresolved. Trimming left V 8 bases short and J 6 bases short, with 15 bases between. Germline CDR1 reads SNHLY; CDR2 reads FYNNEI. CDR3 length equals 13 residues. The CDR3 is CASRGHPRDTQYF. The CDR3 DNA reads TGTGCCAGCCGCGGCCACCCCCGGGATACGCAGTATTTT.

This clonotype was observed a few times. This sequence joins TRBV9 and TRBJ1-6; 11 bases match TRBD1. This CDR3 has 14 amino acids. Germline-derived CDR1 and CDR2 are SGDLS and YYNGEE. V was pared by 2 bases and J by 10 bases, with 2 bases of the junction left unmatched. The CDR3 region is CASSVGQGESPLHF. For the CDR3, the DNA is TGTGCCAGCAGCGTGGGACAGGGGGAGTCACCCCTCCACTTT.

The gene calls are TRBV3-1 and TRBJ2-7; D tentatively fits TRBD1 or TRBD2 (5 bases each). The CDR3 has 15 residues. The germline V gene encodes CDR1 LGHDT and CDR2 YNNKEL (reference sequence). V gave up 2 bases and J gave up 5 bases, with 16 bases separating them. As DNA, the CDR3 is TGTGCCAGCAGCCAAATGGGACCCGCCACGAACGAGCAGTACTTC. Translated, it gives CASSQMGPATNEQYF.

This clonotype was seen once. The chain employs TRBV11-2 and TRBJ2-3; weak D call: TRBD2 (5 bases). Trimming left V 5 bases short and J 8 bases short, with 11 bases between. This CDR3 spans 12 amino acids. CDR1 and CDR2 from the germline V gene are SGHAT and FQNNGV. DNA for the CDR3: TGTGCCAGCAGCACCACTAGTTCTACGCAGTATTTT. Translating it yields CASSTTSSTQYF.

The chain joins TRBV5-6 to TRBJ2-2, with a possible D match to TRBD1 (6 bases). Between the trimmed V and J ends, which lost 6 bases and 6 bases, there was a span of 12 bases. CDR1 SGHDT and CDR2 YYEEEE come from the germline V gene. CDR3 length: 13 residues. CDR3 in amino acids: CASIPRTAGELFF. In nucleotides, the CDR3 is TGTGCCAGCATCCCAAGGACAGCCGGGGAGCTGTTTTTT.

V and J are TRBV20-1 and TRBJ1-5; D is ambiguous. Trimming pared 2 bases from V and 3 bases from J, leaving 8 bases between. Germline assignment: CDR1 DFQATT and CDR2 SNEGSKA (reference sequence). This CDR3 contains 13 residues. The CDR3 nucleotides are TGCAGTGCTAGATACAGTTACAATCAGCCCCAGCATTTT. This sequence encodes CSARYSYNQPQHF.

This clonotype was seen more than once but under ten times. The V call is TRBV20-1, the J call TRBJ2-7; 8 bases are shared with TRBD1. CDR3 size: 14 residues. V lost 5 bases to trimming and J lost 0 bases; unmatched junction nucleotides: 6. Germline-derived CDR1 and CDR2 are DFQATT and SNEGSKA (reference sequence). CDR3 sequence reads: CSARRTGNSYEQYF. In DNA form, the CDR3 reads TGCAGTGCTCGACGGACAGGGAACTCCTACGAGCAGTACTTC.

This chain joins TRBV2 and TRBJ2-2; TRBD1 might be the D (6 bases). The germline CDR1 and CDR2 sequences are SNHLY and FYNNEI. The CDR3 contains 14 residues. Trimming took off 6 bases at V and 8 bases at J, with 16 bases between the two ends. The CDR3, as DNA: TGTGCCAGCAGACCCTTGCAGGGGCGGGGGGAGCTGTTTTTT. As protein: CASRPLQGRGELFF.

The rearrangement uses TRBV3-1 and TRBJ2-5; no clear D gene. The CDR3 sequence is 14 residues long. CDR1 is LGHDT, CDR2 YNNKEL, per germline (reference sequence). V was pared by 0 bases and J by 5 bases, with 10 bases between. The CDR3, as DNA: TGTGCCAGCAGCCAAGATCGAGCTGATGAGACCCAGTACTTC. This gives the protein CASSQDRADETQYF.

This clonotype occurred many times. The chain links TRBV27 to TRBJ1-5; 7 positions agree with TRBD1. The V gene's germline CDR1 is MNHEY and CDR2 SMNVEV (reference sequence). V lost 3 bases and J lost 7; bases outside the gene matches: 3. The CDR3 contains 13 residues. CDR3 residues: CASSLAGGQPQHF. As DNA, the CDR3 is TGTGCCAGCAGTTTGGCAGGGGGGCAGCCCCAGCATTTT.

The chain links TRBV6-6 to TRBJ2-1, with D possibly being TRBD1 (6 bases). This CDR3 is 15 amino acids long. V lost 7 bases, J lost 0 bases, and 13 bases lay in between. The germline V gene has CDR1 MNHNY and CDR2 SVGAGI (reference sequence). The CDR3 loop is CASNSQGSSYNEQFF. The CDR3 coding sequence is TGTGCCAGCAACTCCCAGGGGAGCTCCTACAATGAGCAGTTCTTC.

The rearrangement joins TRBV29-1 to TRBJ2-2; possible D gene TRBD2, 6 bases. The CDR3 sequence is 14 residues long. The V end lost 3 bases, the J end lost 9 bases, and 17 bases lay between the germline ends. From germline, CDR1 is SQVTM and CDR2 ANQGSEA. The CDR3: CSVDTGLRTRELFF. The CDR3 DNA is TGCAGCGTTGACACGGGACTGCGAACCAGGGAGCTGTTTTTT.

This clonotype was seen a handful of times. This rearrangement joins TRBV6-6 to TRBJ2-1; D not resolved. The CDR3 consists of 14 residues. The V end was cut by 0 bases, the J end by 5 bases, with 8 bases between. In germline, CDR1 is MNHNY, CDR2 SVGAGI (reference sequence). CDR3 loop: CASSYSRTHNEQFF. The CDR3, as DNA: TGTGCCAGCAGTTACTCAAGGACGCACAATGAGCAGTTCTTC.

This clonotype came up a few times. The rearrangement uses TRBV20-1 and TRBJ2-3; TRBD2 is a possible D gene (7 bases). V gave up 1 base and J gave up 7 bases, with 24 bases separating them. This CDR3 has 17 residues. The germline V gene encodes CDR1 DFQATT and CDR2 SNEGSKA (reference sequence). In DNA form, the CDR3 reads TGCAGTGCTAGAGTGGCGGGGGCCCCGTTTCTCTTGAATACGCAGTATTTT. Protein: CSARVAGAPFLLNTQYF.

The chain uses TRBV7-2 and TRBJ2-1; D is ambiguous. The CDR3 spans 16 residues. Germline CDR1 reads SGHTA; CDR2 reads FQGNSA. V was trimmed by 1 base and J by 0 bases, leaving 10 bases between them. The CDR3 region has the DNA TGTGCCAGCAGCTTAGTAAGGCGGAGCTCCTACAATGAGCAGTTCTTC. Translating gives CASSLVRRSSYNEQFF.

V is TRBV20-1 and J is TRBJ1-5; D is unresolved. Trimming stripped 6 bases from V and 4 bases from J, with 13 bases between. There are 13 residues in the CDR3. Germline V gene data show CDR1 as DFQATT and CDR2 as SNEGSKA (reference sequence). For the CDR3, the DNA is TGCAGTGCGCTATCGGGTGTTAATCAGCCCCAGCATTTT. It is translated as CSALSGVNQPQHF.

This clonotype was recorded a few times. J is TRBJ1-1 and V is TRBV10-3; D uncertain. CDR3 length: 15 amino acids. Germline CDR1 and CDR2: ENHRY and SYGVKD. The V and J ends lost 0 bases and 4 bases respectively, with 12 bases between them. CDR3 amino acids: CAISESGRLGTEAFF. CDR3 sequence (DNA): TGTGCCATCAGTGAGTCCGGGCGCCTGGGCACTGAAGCTTTCTTT.